The source of this T cell receptor (beta chain) is a study of T-cell reconstitution after alpha-beta-depleted transplantation in children. Germline V CDR1 and CDR2: SGHTA, FQGNSA. V shed 1 base and J shed 5 bases, with 11 bases lying between them. The CDR3 length is 15 residues. A TCRbeta library incorporating unique molecular identifiers was prepared. TCRdb re-analysed the PCR reads in MiXCR, keeping a single row per CDR3 protein. This repertoire shows around 600,000 distinct CDR3 sequences, 15% to 20% found once; its top ten account for 1.1%. The receptor comes from a human donor who donated a stem cell graft to a child with acute myeloid leukemia. The chain recombines TRBV7-2 with TRBJ2-2; D unresolved. This sample comprised PBMCs from the stem cell graft donor, obtained from the stem cell graft. Written as DNA, the CDR3 is TGTGCCAGCAGCTTAGGAAGGACCTTGACCGGGGAGCTGTTTTTT. This codes for CASSLGRTLTGELFF.